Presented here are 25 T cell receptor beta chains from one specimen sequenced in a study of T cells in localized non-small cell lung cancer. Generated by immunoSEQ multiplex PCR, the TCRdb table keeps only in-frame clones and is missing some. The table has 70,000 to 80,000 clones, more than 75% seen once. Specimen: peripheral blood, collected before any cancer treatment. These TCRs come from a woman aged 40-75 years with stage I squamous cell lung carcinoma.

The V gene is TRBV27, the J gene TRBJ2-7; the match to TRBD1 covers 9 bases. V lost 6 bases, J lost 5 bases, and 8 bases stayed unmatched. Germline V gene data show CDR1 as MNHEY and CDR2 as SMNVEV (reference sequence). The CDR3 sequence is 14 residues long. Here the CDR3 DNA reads TGTGCCAGCAGCCCCGGGACAGGGCTGGACGAGCAGTACTTC. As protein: CASSPGTGLDEQYF.

CDR3 loop: CAWSTDNYGYTF. The DNA of the CDR3 is TGTGCCTGGAGCACAGATAACTATGGCTACACCTTC. V and J are TRBV30 and TRBJ1-2; D gene ambiguous. The germline CDR1 and CDR2 sequences are GTSNPN and SVGIG (reference sequence). Trimming removed 3 bases at V and 1 base at J, with 6 bases between. The CDR3 length is 12 residues.

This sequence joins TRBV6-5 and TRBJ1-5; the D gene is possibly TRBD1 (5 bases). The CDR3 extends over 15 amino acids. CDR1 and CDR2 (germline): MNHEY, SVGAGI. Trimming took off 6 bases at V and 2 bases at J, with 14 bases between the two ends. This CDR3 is CASRRGVGRNQPQHF. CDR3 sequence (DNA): TGTGCCAGCAGAAGGGGCGTCGGGCGCAATCAGCCCCAGCATTTT.

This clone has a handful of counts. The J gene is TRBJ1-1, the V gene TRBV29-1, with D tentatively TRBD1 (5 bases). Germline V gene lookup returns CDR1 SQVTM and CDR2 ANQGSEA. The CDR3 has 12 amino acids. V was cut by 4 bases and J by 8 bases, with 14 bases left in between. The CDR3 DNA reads TGCAGCGTTGGGGGGGGGACCCCAGAAGCTTTCTTT. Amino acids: CSVGGGTPEAFF.

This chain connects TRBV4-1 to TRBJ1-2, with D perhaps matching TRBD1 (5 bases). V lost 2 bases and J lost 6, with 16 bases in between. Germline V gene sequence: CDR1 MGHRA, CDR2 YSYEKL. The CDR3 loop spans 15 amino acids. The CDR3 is CASSQLDRGNHGYTF. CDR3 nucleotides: TGCGCCAGCAGCCAACTGGACCGGGGGAATCATGGCTACACCTTC.

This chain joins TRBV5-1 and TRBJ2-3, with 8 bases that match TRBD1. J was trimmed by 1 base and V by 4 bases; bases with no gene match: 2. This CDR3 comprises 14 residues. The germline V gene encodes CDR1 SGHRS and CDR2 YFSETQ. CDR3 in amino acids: CASSEGQGTDTQYF. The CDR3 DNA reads TGCGCCAGCAGCGAGGGACAGGGCACAGATACGCAGTATTTT. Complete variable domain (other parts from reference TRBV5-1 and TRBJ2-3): KAGVTQTPRYLIKTRGQQVTLSCSPISGHRSVSWYQQTPGQGLQFLFEYFSETQRNKGNFPGRFSGRQFSNSRSEMNVSTLELGDSALYLCASSEGQGTDTQYFGPGTRLTVL.

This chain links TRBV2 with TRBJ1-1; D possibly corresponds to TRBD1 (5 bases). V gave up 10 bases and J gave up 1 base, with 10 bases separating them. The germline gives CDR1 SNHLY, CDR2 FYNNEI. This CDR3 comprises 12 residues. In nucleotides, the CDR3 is TGTGCCACAAACCAGGGGAACACTGAAGCTTTCTTT. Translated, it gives CATNQGNTEAFF.

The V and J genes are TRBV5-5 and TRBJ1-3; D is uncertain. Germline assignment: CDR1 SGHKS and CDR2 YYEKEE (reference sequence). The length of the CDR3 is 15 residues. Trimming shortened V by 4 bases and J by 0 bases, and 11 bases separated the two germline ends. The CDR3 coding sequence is TGTGCCAGCAGCGTTCAGAGACTCTCTGGAAACACCATATATTTT. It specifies CASSVQRLSGNTIYF.

CDR3 sequence reads: CASSVGPMNTEAFF. DNA for the CDR3: TGTGCCAGCAGCGTCGGGCCAATGAACACTGAAGCTTTCTTT. The V gene is TRBV2, the J gene TRBJ1-1; no clear D gene. Looked up from germline, CDR1 is SNHLY and CDR2 is FYNNEI. V was pared by 6 bases and J by 0 bases, with 11 bases between. The CDR3 length is 14 residues. Full variable domain (missing parts from reference TRBV2 and TRBJ1-1): EPEVTQTPSHQVTQMGQEVILRCVPISNHLYFYWYRQILGQKVEFLVSFYNNEISEKSEIFDDQFSVERPDGSNFTLKIRSTKLEDSAMYFCASSVGPMNTEAFFGQGTRLTVV.

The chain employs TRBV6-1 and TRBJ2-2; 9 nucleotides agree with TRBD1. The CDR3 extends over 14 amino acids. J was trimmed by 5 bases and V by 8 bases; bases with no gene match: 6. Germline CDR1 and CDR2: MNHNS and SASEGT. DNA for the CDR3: TGTGCCAGCTCTGCGGACAGGGGTACCGGGGAGCTGTTTTTT. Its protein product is CASSADRGTGELFF.

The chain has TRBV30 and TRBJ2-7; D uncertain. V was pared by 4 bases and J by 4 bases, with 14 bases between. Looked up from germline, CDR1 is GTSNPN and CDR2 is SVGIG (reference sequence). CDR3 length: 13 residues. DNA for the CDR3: TGTGCCTGGACCTCATCTTTGGGGTACGAGCAGTACTTC. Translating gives CAWTSSLGYEQYF.

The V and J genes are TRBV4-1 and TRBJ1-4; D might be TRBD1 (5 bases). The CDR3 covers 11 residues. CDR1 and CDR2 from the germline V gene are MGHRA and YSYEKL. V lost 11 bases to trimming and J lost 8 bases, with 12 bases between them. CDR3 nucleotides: TGCGCCGTGGGCCGGGGGGAAAAACTGTTTTTT. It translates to CAVGRGEKLFF.

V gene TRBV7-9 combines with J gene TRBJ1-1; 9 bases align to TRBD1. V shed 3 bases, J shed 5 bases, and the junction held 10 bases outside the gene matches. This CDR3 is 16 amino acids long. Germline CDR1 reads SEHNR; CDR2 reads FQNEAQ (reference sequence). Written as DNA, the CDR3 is TGTGCCAGCAGCTTGGGAACAGGGGGCGCGTGGACTGAAGCTTTCTTT. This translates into CASSLGTGGAWTEAFF.

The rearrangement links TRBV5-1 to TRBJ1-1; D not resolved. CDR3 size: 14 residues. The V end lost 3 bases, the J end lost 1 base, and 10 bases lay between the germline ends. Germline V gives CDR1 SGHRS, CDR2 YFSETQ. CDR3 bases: TGCGCCAGCAGCTCTTTACCCGGGAACACTGAAGCTTTCTTT. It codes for CASSSLPGNTEAFF.

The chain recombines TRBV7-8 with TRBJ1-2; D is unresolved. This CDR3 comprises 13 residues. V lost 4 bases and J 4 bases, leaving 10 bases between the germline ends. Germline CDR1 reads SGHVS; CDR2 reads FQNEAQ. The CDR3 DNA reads TGTGCCAGCAGCTCCGCCAGGTCCTATGGCTACACCTTC. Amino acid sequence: CASSSARSYGYTF.

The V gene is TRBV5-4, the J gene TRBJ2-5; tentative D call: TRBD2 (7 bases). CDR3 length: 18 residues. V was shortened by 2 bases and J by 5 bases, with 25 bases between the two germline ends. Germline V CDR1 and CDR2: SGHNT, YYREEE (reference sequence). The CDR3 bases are TGTGCCAGCAGCTTTGGACTAGGGCGGGGGCCTTCCTGGGAGACCCAGTACTTC. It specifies CASSFGLGRGPSWETQYF.

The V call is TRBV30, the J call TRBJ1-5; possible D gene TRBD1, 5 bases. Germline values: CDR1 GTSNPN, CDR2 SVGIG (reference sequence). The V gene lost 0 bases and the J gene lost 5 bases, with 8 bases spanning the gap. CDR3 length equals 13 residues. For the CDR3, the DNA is TGTGCCTGGAGTGTAGGGACCCATCAGCCCCAGCATTTT. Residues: CAWSVGTHQPQHF.

In DNA, the CDR3 is TGCGCCAGCAGTGAAGGAGGGTACTACGAGCAGTACTTC. Translating it yields CASSEGGYYEQYF. V is TRBV10-2 and J is TRBJ2-7, with D tentatively TRBD2 (6 bases). There are 13 residues in the CDR3. The germline V gene encodes CDR1 WSHSY and CDR2 SAAADI. Trimming took 3 bases from V and 3 from J, leaving 9 bases between them.

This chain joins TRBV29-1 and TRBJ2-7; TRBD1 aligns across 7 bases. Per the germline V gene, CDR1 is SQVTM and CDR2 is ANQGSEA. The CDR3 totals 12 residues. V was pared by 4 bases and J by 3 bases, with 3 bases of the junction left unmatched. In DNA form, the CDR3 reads TGCAGCGTTGGAGGGGGCAGCTACGAGCAGTACTTC. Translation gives CSVGGGSYEQYF.

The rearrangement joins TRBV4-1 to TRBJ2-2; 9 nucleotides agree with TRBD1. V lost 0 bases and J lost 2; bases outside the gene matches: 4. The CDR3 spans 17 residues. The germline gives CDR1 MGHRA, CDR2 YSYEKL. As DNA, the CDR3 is TGCGCCAGCAGCCAAGATATGGGACAGGGTAACACCGGGGAGCTGTTTTTT. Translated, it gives CASSQDMGQGNTGELFF.

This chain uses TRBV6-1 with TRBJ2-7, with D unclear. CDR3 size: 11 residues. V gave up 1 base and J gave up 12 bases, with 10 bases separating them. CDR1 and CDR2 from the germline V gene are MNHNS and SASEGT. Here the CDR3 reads CASSEVPLLYF. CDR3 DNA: TGTGCCAGCAGTGAAGTCCCCCTACTGTACTTC.

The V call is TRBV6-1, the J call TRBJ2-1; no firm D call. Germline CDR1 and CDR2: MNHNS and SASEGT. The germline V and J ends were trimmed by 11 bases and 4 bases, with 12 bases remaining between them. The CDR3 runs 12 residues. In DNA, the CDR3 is TGTGCCCACCAGATTTCATACAATGAGCAGTTCTTC. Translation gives CAHQISYNEQFF.

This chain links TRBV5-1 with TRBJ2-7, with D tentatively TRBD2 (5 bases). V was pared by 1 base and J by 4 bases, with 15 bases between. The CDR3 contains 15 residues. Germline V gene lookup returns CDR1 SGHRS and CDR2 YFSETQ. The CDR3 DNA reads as TGCGCCAGCAGCTTGACTAGTTTCGGCCTATACGAGCAGTACTTC. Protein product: CASSLTSFGLYEQYF.

As DNA, the CDR3 is TGCGCCAGCACCCTGACAGGGTCCCCCTACGAGCAGTACTTC. As protein: CASTLTGSPYEQYF. The J gene is TRBJ2-7, the V gene TRBV5-1; 7 positions match TRBD1. The CDR3 runs 14 residues. The germline V gene has CDR1 SGHRS and CDR2 YFSETQ. Trimming took 6 bases from V and 2 from J; bases not matched to a gene: 8.

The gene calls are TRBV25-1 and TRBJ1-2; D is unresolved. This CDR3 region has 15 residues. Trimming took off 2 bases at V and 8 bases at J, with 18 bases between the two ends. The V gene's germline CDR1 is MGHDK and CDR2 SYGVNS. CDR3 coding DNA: TGTGCCAGCAGTGAAACCGTCGGAGGGTTGGGGGGCTACACCTTC. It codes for CASSETVGGLGGYTF.